This is a list of T cell receptor beta chains from one sample in a study of T cell responses to AZD1222 COVID-19 vaccine. TCRdb keeps only in-frame clones here, not all; method: immunoSEQ multiplex PCR. The sample carries around 88,000 clones, over 75% recorded once. The starting material was peripheral blood, obtained on day 0 of AZD1222 vaccination. These receptors all stem from an adult in good health. CDR3s include the opening cysteine and the closing phenylalanine or tryptophan.

J gene: TRBJ2-7
V gene: TRBV7-9
CDR3 protein: CAITLSGSYEQYF

J gene: TRBJ1-2
V gene: TRBV5-1
CDR3 protein: CASSPWRDTYGYTF

J gene: TRBJ2-5
V gene: TRBV7-9
CDR3 protein: CASSPLWTVQETQYF

J gene: TRBJ2-1
V gene: TRBV3-1/TRBV3-2
CDR3 protein: CASSSRASGSRNEQFF

J gene: TRBJ1-4
V gene: TRBV5-6
CDR3 protein: CASRSQGNNEKLFF

J gene: TRBJ2-1
V gene: TRBV7-9
CDR3 protein: CASSHRDGYNEQFF

J gene: TRBJ2-7
V gene: TRBV7-6
CDR3 protein: CASSVGLAGGSLSYEQYF

J gene: TRBJ1-5
V gene: TRBV7-8
CDR3 protein: CASSPRGRGNQPQHF

J gene: TRBJ2-7
V gene: TRBV11-2
CDR3 protein: CASSLAGTGYYEQYF

J gene: TRBJ1-2
V gene: TRBV5-1
CDR3 protein: CASSAGNNYGYTF

J gene: TRBJ1-5
V gene: TRBV7-6
CDR3 protein: CASSLGTGSNQPQHF

J gene: TRBJ1-1
V gene: TRBV5-6
CDR3 protein: CASSLSKREPWNTEAFF

J gene: TRBJ1-5
V gene: TRBV24-1
CDR3 protein: CATSDTATNQPQHF

J gene: TRBJ2-2
V gene: TRBV15
CDR3 protein: CATSTWTGGTGELFF

J gene: TRBJ1-4
V gene: TRBV19
CDR3 protein: CASSSLGQGNEKLFF

J gene: TRBJ1-5
V gene: TRBV5-6
CDR3 protein: CASSSRTNQPQHF

J gene: TRBJ1-1
V gene: TRBV5-1
CDR3 protein: CASSRSGQMNTEAFF

J gene: TRBJ1-1
V gene: TRBV18
CDR3 protein: CASSPSKQQNTEAFF

J gene: TRBJ2-1
V gene: TRBV7-6
CDR3 protein: CASRDLAGRNEQFF

J gene: TRBJ1-5
V gene: TRBV30
CDR3 protein: CAWSPQRNQPQHF

J gene: TRBJ2-7
V gene: TRBV28
CDR3 protein: CASSLNTGTGGSEQYF

J gene: TRBJ2-3
V gene: TRBV7-2
CDR3 protein: CARPRQSSTDTQYF